This TCR beta chain derives from a study of blood T cell repertoires in COVID-19. Here immunoSEQ multiplex PCR was the method, and the copy in TCRdb shows in-frame clones only, minus some. This sample has around 100,000 clones, with 85% found just once. Sequencing was done on a sample of peripheral blood. This TCR was recovered from a man aged 45-65 years with active or convalescent COVID-19.

The CDR3 protein is CASDRGTYNEQFF. The CDR3 DNA reads TGTGCCAGTGACAGGGGGACCTACAATGAGCAGTTCTTC. V usage is TRBV19 and J usage is TRBJ2-1, with 9 nucleotides matching TRBD1. The V gene's germline CDR1 is LNHDA and CDR2 SQIVND (reference sequence). This CDR3 is built from 13 residues. Losses at the gene ends were 8 bases for V and 2 bases for J; bases not matched to a gene: 1. The variable domain in full, completed from reference TRBV19 and TRBJ2-1, reads DGGITQSPKYLFRKEGQNVTLSCEQNLNHDAMYWYRQDPGQGLRLIYYSQIVNDFQKGDIAEGYSVSREKKESFPLTVTSAQKNPTAFYLCASDRGTYNEQFFGPGTRLTVL.